These 30 T cell receptor beta chains were sequenced from one sample in a study of shared T cell receptors in the human thymus. TCRdb's table, derived via immunoSEQ multiplex PCR, lists solely in-frame clones and lacks some. The repertoire holds approximately 730,000 clones, with 70% to 90% as singletons. These same records also appear under a second study, on human thymus T cells.

Material: thymocytes. These TCRs come from a girl in the first two years of life with a congenital heart defect.

J is TRBJ2-7 and V is TRBV28, with D possibly being TRBD1 (6 bases). Germline V gene data show CDR1 as MDHEN and CDR2 as SYDVKM. The V and J ends lost 5 bases and 7 bases respectively, with 12 bases between them. The CDR3 runs 12 residues. CDR3 region: CASSTQGWEQYF. The CDR3 nucleotides are TGTGCCAGCAGTACCCAGGGGTGGGAGCAGTACTTC.

J is TRBJ1-2 and V is TRBV2; the D gene is possibly TRBD1 (5 bases). Germline values: CDR1 SNHLY, CDR2 FYNNEI. The CDR3 spans 14 residues. The V end lost 9 bases, the J end lost 4 bases, and 18 bases lay between the germline ends. In DNA, the CDR3 is TGTGCCAGGCTTCGACAGATTCCTTCCTATGGCTACACCTTC. Protein: CARLRQIPSYGYTF.

J is TRBJ2-5 and V is TRBV5-1; 16 nucleotides align to TRBD2. With 3 bases clipped from V and 4 bases from J, the junction kept 6 bases outside the gene matches. The CDR3 runs to 17 residues. CDR1 and CDR2 (germline): SGHRS, YFSETQ. The chain's CDR3 is CASSSGTSGGASETQYF. The CDR3 DNA reads TGCGCCAGCAGCTCCGGGACTAGCGGGGGGGCCTCAGAGACCCAGTACTTC.

This clone was recorded only once. This chain joins TRBV7-3 and TRBJ2-3; TRBD2 is a possible D gene (5 bases). The CDR3 length is 15 residues. Trimming left V 2 bases short and J 5 bases short, with 14 bases between. Germline CDR1 reads SGHTA; CDR2 reads FQGTGA. The CDR3 is CASSLSPDSGDTQYF. The CDR3 DNA sequence: TGTGCCAGCAGCTTATCCCCGGACTCGGGAGATACGCAGTATTTT.

V usage is TRBV2 and J usage is TRBJ1-1; possible D gene TRBD1, 6 bases. CDR1 SNHLY and CDR2 FYNNEI come from the germline V gene. V was clipped by 4 bases and J by 7 bases, with 31 bases between them. The CDR3 runs to 19 residues. The DNA for the CDR3 is TGTGCCAGCAGTGGCAGGGGCCTTGGCACACTGAATGCGGACTGTGAAGCTTTCTTT. This encodes CASSGRGLGTLNADCEAFF. Complete variable domain (other parts from reference TRBV2 and TRBJ1-1): EPEVTQTPSHQVTQMGQEVILRCVPISNHLYFYWYRQILGQKVEFLVSFYNNEISEKSEIFDDQFSVERPDGSNFTLKIRSTKLEDSAMYFCASSGRGLGTLNADCEAFFGQGTRLTVV.

The chain is built from TRBV11-2 and TRBJ2-2; 7 bases are shared with TRBD1. V shed 1 base and J 1 base; nucleotides not matched to a gene: 6. Germline CDR1 is SGHAT and CDR2 is FQNNGV. The CDR3 extends over 17 amino acids. The DNA of the CDR3 is TGTGCCAGCAGCTTAGTGGGGACAGCATTGAACACCGGGGAGCTGTTTTTT. This sequence encodes CASSLVGTALNTGELFF. Drawing the rest from reference TRBV11-2 and TRBJ2-2, the complete variable domain is EAGVAQSPRYKIIEKRQSVAFWCNPISGHATLYWYQQILGQGPKLLIQFQNNGVVDDSQLPKDRFSAERLKGVDSTLKIQPAKLEDSAVYLCASSLVGTALNTGELFFGEGSRLTVL.

This rearrangement joins TRBV5-4 to TRBJ1-2, with TRBD1 as a possible D gene (5 bases). Looked up from germline, CDR1 is SGHNT and CDR2 is YYREEE (reference sequence). This CDR3 is built from 13 residues. V shed 1 base and J shed 6 bases, with 10 bases lying between them. CDR3 coding DNA: TGTGCCAGCAGCTTGTTCAGGGAAAATGGCTACACCTTC. Translation gives CASSLFRENGYTF.

The CDR3 reads CASMTLAGGRTQYF. The CDR3 DNA is TGTGCCAGCATGACGCTAGCGGGGGGACGTACGCAGTATTTT. The chain employs TRBV11-2 and TRBJ2-3; 11 bases line up with TRBD2. Germline assignment: CDR1 SGHAT and CDR2 FQNNGV. Losses at the gene ends were 7 bases for V and 8 bases for J; bases not matched to a gene: 8. CDR3 size: 14 residues. The whole variable domain, filled in from reference TRBV11-2 and TRBJ2-3, reads EAGVAQSPRYKIIEKRQSVAFWCNPISGHATLYWYQQILGQGPKLLIQFQNNGVVDDSQLPKDRFSAERLKGVDSTLKIQPAKLEDSAVYLCASMTLAGGRTQYFGPGTRLTVL.

In this sample, this clone turned up once. The V gene is TRBV30, the J gene TRBJ1-6; 7 bases agree with TRBD1. The germline CDR1 and CDR2 sequences are GTSNPN and SVGIG (reference sequence). The length of the CDR3 is 13 residues. V was pared by 4 bases and J by 8 bases, with 5 bases of the junction left unmatched. The CDR3 here is CAWNPTGDSPLHF. The CDR3 coding sequence is TGTGCCTGGAATCCAACAGGGGATTCACCCCTCCACTTT.

This rearrangement joins TRBV19 to TRBJ1-1, with unresolved D. Germline CDR1 LNHDA, CDR2 SQIVND (reference sequence). The CDR3 contains 15 residues. Trimming cost V 1 base and J 6 bases, with 15 bases left between them. Written as DNA, the CDR3 is TGTGCCAGTAGTATAGGTGGATACTATAACGCTGAAGCTTTCTTT. Its protein is CASSIGGYYNAEAFF.

This clone was detected a few times. The V gene is TRBV4-1, the J gene TRBJ1-4, with 7 bases matching TRBD1. Looked up from germline, CDR1 is MGHRA and CDR2 is YSYEKL. The ends lost 0 bases at V and 4 bases at J; junction bases unmatched: 8. This CDR3 is built from 17 residues. CDR3: CASSQDSDRVNNEKLFF. In nucleotides, the CDR3 is TGCGCCAGCAGCCAAGATAGTGACAGGGTCAATAATGAAAAACTGTTTTTT.

This clone was seen more than once but under ten times. CDR3 protein: CASSPTSGGKSSTDTQYF. CDR3 nucleotides: TGTGCCAGCAGTCCTACTAGCGGGGGAAAATCAAGCACAGATACGCAGTATTTT. The chain joins TRBV27 to TRBJ2-3; 11 nucleotides align to TRBD2. V was pared by 5 bases and J by 0 bases, with 10 bases of the junction left unmatched. Germline values: CDR1 MNHEY, CDR2 SMNVEV (reference sequence). This CDR3 has 18 amino acids.

The CDR3 spells CASSLELTGGEQFF. In DNA form, the CDR3 reads TGCGCCAGCAGCTTGGAGCTGACAGGAGGCGAGCAGTTCTTC. This sequence joins TRBV5-1 and TRBJ2-1, with D perhaps matching TRBD1 (6 bases). V was cut by 0 bases and J by 10 bases, with 14 bases left in between. This CDR3 is built from 14 residues. Germline loops: CDR1 SGHRS, CDR2 YFSETQ.

The chain is built from TRBV5-1 and TRBJ2-1; D is perhaps TRBD1 (5 bases). CDR3 length: 19 amino acids. Per the germline V gene, CDR1 is SGHRS and CDR2 is YFSETQ. The V gene lost 2 bases and the J gene lost 6 bases, with 27 bases spanning the gap. CDR3 bases: TGCGCCAGCAGCTTCCCTCTCCCCGAGAGGTCAGGGCAAAGCAATGAGCAGTTCTTC. Translated: CASSFPLPERSGQSNEQFF.

This clone was counted once. The chain combines TRBV10-2 with TRBJ1-6; 7 bases agree with TRBD1. The CDR3 is 14 residues long. Germline V gene sequence: CDR1 WSHSY, CDR2 SAAADI. With 9 bases clipped from V and 10 bases from J, the junction kept 12 bases outside the gene matches. CDR3 residues: CASLPRGVGSPLHF. The DNA of the CDR3 is TGCGCCAGTCTACCCAGGGGGGTAGGATCACCCCTCCACTTT.

CDR3 protein: CAWDRVNYISNYGYTF. In DNA, the CDR3 is TGTGCCTGGGACAGGGTGAATTATATTTCTAACTATGGCTACACCTTC. The chain links TRBV30 to TRBJ1-2; 7 positions agree with TRBD1. With V trimmed by 5 bases and J by 0 bases, 12 bases remained unmatched. Germline V gene sequence: CDR1 GTSNPN, CDR2 SVGIG (reference sequence). The CDR3 covers 16 residues.

J is TRBJ2-3 and V is TRBV5-1, with 7 positions matching TRBD1. Per the germline V gene, CDR1 is SGHRS and CDR2 is YFSETQ. The CDR3 has 16 amino acids. V trimming: 4 bases; J trimming: 2 bases; junction bases outside the gene matches: 10. As DNA, the CDR3 is TGCGCCAGCAGCATACTCGGGACAGAAGTCACAGATACGCAGTATTTT. It codes for CASSILGTEVTDTQYF.

V is TRBV9 and J is TRBJ1-1, with 8 nucleotides matching TRBD1. The CDR3 consists of 15 residues. Germline V CDR1 and CDR2: SGDLS, YYNGEE. With V trimmed by 4 bases and J by 1 base, 6 bases remained unmatched. CDR3 bases: TGTGCCAGCAGCACCTACAGGGGGACGAACACTGAAGCTTTCTTT. Translating it yields CASSTYRGTNTEAFF.

The J gene is TRBJ2-4, the V gene TRBV4-1, with D unclear. The CDR3 covers 15 residues. V lost 3 bases and J 0 bases, leaving 9 bases between the germline ends. Germline V gives CDR1 MGHRA, CDR2 YSYEKL. For the CDR3, the DNA is TGCGCCAGCAGCCAGCGGAGTCTAGCCAAAAACATTCAGTACTTC. It codes for CASSQRSLAKNIQYF.

The V call is TRBV7-9, the J call TRBJ2-1; D ambiguous. The CDR3 extends over 16 amino acids. V dropped 5 bases and J dropped 10 bases, with 24 bases sitting between them. The V gene's germline CDR1 is SEHNR and CDR2 FQNEAQ (reference sequence). The DNA of the CDR3 is TGTGCCAGCAGCCAAGTGACCACGGCGGTTACCGGGGAGCAGTTCTTC. Translated: CASSQVTTAVTGEQFF.

The CDR3 nucleotides read TGTGCCAGCCATAGGACAGGGCGAGTAAACACCGGGGAGCTGTTTTTT. It yields the protein CASHRTGRVNTGELFF. The chain recombines TRBV25-1 with TRBJ2-2; 8 positions agree with TRBD1. In germline, CDR1 is MGHDK, CDR2 SYGVNS. The CDR3 loop spans 16 amino acids. Trimming took 8 bases from V and 2 from J; bases not matched to a gene: 10.

The V call is TRBV4-1, the J call TRBJ1-6; D remains ambiguous. V was cut by 4 bases and J by 4 bases, with 17 bases left in between. Germline values: CDR1 MGHRA, CDR2 YSYEKL. The CDR3 consists of 17 residues. CDR3 sequence (DNA): TGCGCCAGCAGCCCGCCTCCCCCAGAGACATATAATTCACCCCTCCACTTT. Translated, it gives CASSPPPPETYNSPLHF.

Of note for this clone: Other DNA sequences of this sample code for an identical CDR3. The V and J genes are TRBV6-6 and TRBJ1-1; a possible D gene is TRBD1 (6 bases). In germline, CDR1 is MNHNY, CDR2 SVGAGI (reference sequence). The CDR3 spans 14 residues. The V end was cut by 2 bases, the J end by 4 bases, with 11 bases between. The chain's CDR3 is CASSYAGVSTEAFF. The CDR3 DNA reads TGTGCCAGCAGTTACGCAGGGGTTAGCACTGAAGCTTTCTTT.

This rearrangement joins TRBV7-2 to TRBJ1-2, with 7 bases lining up with TRBD1. V shed 2 bases and J 2 bases; nucleotides not matched to a gene: 5. There are 15 residues in the CDR3. Germline V gene lookup returns CDR1 SGHTA and CDR2 FQGNSA. The CDR3: CASSLIRDSNYGYTF. CDR3 DNA: TGTGCCAGCAGCTTAATACGGGACAGCAACTATGGCTACACCTTC.

J is TRBJ1-2 and V is TRBV6-4; 8 bases fit TRBD1. The CDR3 extends over 16 amino acids. V lost 3 bases, J lost 7 bases, and 13 bases stayed unmatched. Germline CDR1 MRHNA, CDR2 SNTAGT. The CDR3 DNA reads as TGTGCCAGCAGTGAGACGGACAGGGCATCGCAGAGTGGCTACACCTTC. As protein: CASSETDRASQSGYTF.

This clone was seen only a few times. The CDR3 DNA sequence: TGTGCCAGCAGCGATGACAGTCGCTATGGCTACACCTTC. This sequence encodes CASSDDSRYGYTF. The rearrangement uses TRBV27 and TRBJ1-2; possibly TRBD1 for D (5 bases). CDR1 is MNHEY, CDR2 SMNVEV, per germline (reference sequence). V was clipped by 6 bases and J by 4 bases, with 12 bases between them. The CDR3 is 13 amino acids.

The V call is TRBV11-2, the J call TRBJ1-1; TRBD1 might be the D (6 bases). Germline CDR1 is SGHAT and CDR2 is FQNNGV. Trimming removed 5 bases from V and 0 bases from J, with 22 bases in between. The CDR3 is 18 amino acids. CDR3 in amino acids: CASSPRRGAEEMNTEAFF. In DNA, the CDR3 is TGTGCCAGCAGCCCAAGACGGGGGGCTGAGGAGATGAACACTGAAGCTTTCTTT.

This sequence joins TRBV9 and TRBJ2-5, with D possibly matching TRBD2 (6 bases). The CDR3 spans 15 residues. The germline CDR1 and CDR2 sequences are SGDLS and YYNGEE. V lost 0 bases and J 2 bases, leaving 11 bases between the germline ends. The CDR3 protein is CASSVDGRWQETQYF. The DNA for the CDR3 is TGTGCCAGCAGCGTAGATGGGAGGTGGCAAGAGACCCAGTACTTC.

This clone was seen a single time. V and J are TRBV11-2 and TRBJ1-3; D not resolved. The CDR3 is 16 residues long. Germline CDR1 is SGHAT and CDR2 is FQNNGV. Trimming shortened V by 5 bases and J by 0 bases, and 14 bases separated the two germline ends. In DNA, the CDR3 is TGTGCCAGCAGCGATACAGAGGAGGGCTCTGGAAACACCATATATTTT. Protein sequence: CASSDTEEGSGNTIYF. Complete variable domain (other parts from reference TRBV11-2 and TRBJ1-3): EAGVAQSPRYKIIEKRQSVAFWCNPISGHATLYWYQQILGQGPKLLIQFQNNGVVDDSQLPKDRFSAERLKGVDSTLKIQPAKLEDSAVYLCASSDTEEGSGNTIYFGEGSWLTVV.

This chain links TRBV6-1 with TRBJ1-2; perhaps TRBD1 as D (5 bases). CDR1 is MNHNS, CDR2 SASEGT, per germline. The CDR3 has 14 residues. The V and J ends lost 7 bases and 5 bases respectively, with 17 bases between them. CDR3 in amino acids: CASNQTDSSYGYTF. CDR3 in DNA: TGTGCCAGCAACCAAACCGACAGTTCATATGGCTACACCTTC.